These T cell receptor beta chains were read from a single sample in a study of cytomegalovirus exposure and HLA in healthy donors. Data came from immunoSEQ multiplex PCR; TCRdb stores just in-frame clones and leaves some out. Of approximately 110,000 clones in the sample, over 75% are singletons; the top ten hold 5% to 5.5%. The sequencing sample was made of PBMCs. The receptors were gathered from a woman in her twenties or thirties in good health and CMV-seropositive. CDR3s include the opening cysteine and the closing phenylalanine or tryptophan. A D gene is named only where the DNA matches it firmly. Clone size, where shown, is once, few, many, or a class for clones that have expanded.

TRBV25-1	-	-	14	TRBJ2-2	TGTGCCAGCAGTGGACAATTGGGCACCGGGGAGCTGTTTTTT	CASSGQLGTGELFF
TRBV30	-	-	13	TRBJ1-6	TGTGCCTGGAGTGTACAGAGAGATTCACCCCTCCACTTT	CAWSVQRDSPLHF
TRBV4-1	few	TRBD2	16	TRBJ2-7	TGCGCCAGCACCCCGGGACTAGCGGGGACTACCTACGAGCAGTACTTC	CASTPGLAGTTYEQYF
TRBV6-4	-	-	13	TRBJ2-7	TGTGCCAGCAGTGACAGGAGGGCCTACCAGCAGTACTTC	CASSDRRAYQQYF
TRBV6-1	once	-	17	TRBJ1-5	TGTGCCAGCATTGAACAGGACTATCGAAGGGGCAATCAGCCCCAGCATTTT	CASIEQDYRRGNQPQHF
TRBV27	-	TRBD2	15	TRBJ2-1	TGTGCCAGCAGTTCCGGGACTAGCGGAAACAATGAGCAGTTCTTC	CASSSGTSGNNEQFF
TRBV27	-	-	15	TRBJ2-5	TGTGCCAGCAGTTGGGGACTTCCGTCGGAAGAGACCCAGTACTTC	CASSWGLPSEETQYF
TRBV11-2	-	-	13	TRBJ2-7	TGTGCCAGCAGCTTAGAGTCTAGTCCCACCAGATACTTC	CASSLESSPTRYF
TRBV29-1	-	TRBD1	15	TRBJ2-3	TGCAGCGTAGACGATCCAGGGGGCGGAGGGGATACGCAGTATTTT	CSVDDPGGGGDTQYF
TRBV6-5	few	-	13	TRBJ1-1	TGTGCCAGCAGTTCCCAGGCGAACACTGAAGCTTTCTTT	CASSSQANTEAFF
TRBV6-1	few	TRBD2	13	TRBJ2-2	TGTGCCAGTAACGGGGGGGACACCGGGGAGCTGTTTTTT	CASNGGDTGELFF
TRBV6-1	-	-	14	TRBJ1-5	TGTGCCAGCAGTGAAGCGCCCCGGTCTCAGCCCCAGCATTTT	CASSEAPRSQPQHF
TRBV2	-	-	17	TRBJ1-6	TGTGCCAGCACCCCCTGGGGCAGGATATACGAAAATTCACCCCTCCACTTT	CASTPWGRIYENSPLHF
TRBV4-1	-	-	16	TRBJ2-5	TGCGCCAGCAGCCAAGCCGCCACGGGATTTACAGAGACCCAGTACTTC	CASSQAATGFTETQYF
TRBV4-1	-	TRBD2	18	TRBJ2-5	TGCGCCAGCAGCCAAGATCCCCCGACTAGCGGGGCACAAGAGACCCAGTACTTC	CASSQDPPTSGAQETQYF
TRBV6-1	-	-	13	TRBJ1-5	TGTGCCAGCAGTGAAGAGAGGATTTCGGCTAAGCATTTT	CASSEERISAKHF
TRBV4-1	-	-	14	TRBJ1-2	TGCGCCAGCAGCCCGGGGAGTTCTAACTATGGCTACACCTTC	CASSPGSSNYGYTF
TRBV6-4	-	-	13	TRBJ1-1	TGTGCCAGCAGTGAAGCCCCGAACACTGAAGCTTTCTTT	CASSEAPNTEAFF
TRBV6-5	-	TRBD2	15	TRBJ2-1	TGTGCCAGCAGTTACTTCGAGGCTAGCGGGGTCCGGCAGTTCTTC	CASSYFEASGVRQFF
TRBV25-1	-	TRBD1	16	TRBJ2-3	TGTGCCAGCAGTGAACCCGGGACAGCTAGCACAGATACGCAGTATTTT	CASSEPGTASTDTQYF
TRBV11-3	-	TRBD2	16	TRBJ2-5	TGTGCCAGCAGCTTCCCTTGGGAGGGCCAAGAAGAGACCCAGTACTTC	CASSFPWEGQEETQYF
TRBV11-3	once	-	15	TRBJ2-2	TGTGCCAGCAGCCAAACTAGACAGAACACCGGGGAGCTGTTTTTT	CASSQTRQNTGELFF
TRBV6-6	-	-	12	TRBJ2-7	TGTGCCTGCGGACAGACTTCCTACGAGCAGTACTTC	CACGQTSYEQYF
TRBV5-6	-	-	16	TRBJ2-5	TGTGCCAGCAGCCTGGGTACGGGCTCGGGATTGGAGACCCAGTACTTC	CASSLGTGSGLETQYF
TRBV19	few	-	17	TRBJ2-3	TGTGCCAGTAGTACGGGACTCTCCACCACATACACAGATACGCAGTATTTT	CASSTGLSTTYTDTQYF
TRBV18	-	TRBD2	16	TRBJ2-7	TGTGCCAGCTCACCACCAGGACTAGATGGCCCCTACGAGCAGTACTTC	CASSPPGLDGPYEQYF
TRBV28	-	TRBD2	15	TRBJ2-3	TGTGCCAGCAGTGCGGCGCGGGAGAAATTGGATACGCAGTATTTT	CASSAAREKLDTQYF
TRBV6-5	-	TRBD2	14	TRBJ2-1	TGTGCCAGCAGTTATGAACGAAGCGGGGATGAGCAGTTCTTC	CASSYERSGDEQFF
TRBV5-6	-	-	16	TRBJ1-4	TGTGCCAGCAGCTTGTCAGGGGTAATCACTAATGAAAAACTGTTTTTT	CASSLSGVITNEKLFF
TRBV11-2	-	-	14	TRBJ1-5	TGTGCCAGCAGCCGGACTGAGAGCAATCAGCCCCAGCATTTT	CASSRTESNQPQHF
TRBV11-2	-	-	15	TRBJ1-1	TGTGCCAGCAGACCACCAAAAGGAGGGAACACTGAAGCTTTCTTT	CASRPPKGGNTEAFF
TRBV2	-	-	13	TRBJ1-2	TGTGCCAGCAGTGATACAGGGAAGGTTGGCTACACCTTC	CASSDTGKVGYTF
TRBV18	-	TRBD1	16	TRBJ2-5	TGTGCCAGCTCACTTTTAGAAGGGACAGCCCAAGAGACCCAGTACTTC	CASSLLEGTAQETQYF
TRBV5-1	few	TRBD1	14	TRBJ2-2	TGCGCCAGCAGCTTGGGACAGGGGGCCGGGGAGCTGTTTTTT	CASSLGQGAGELFF
TRBV27	-	TRBD1	15	TRBJ1-2	TGTGCCAGCAGATCCGGGACAGGGTCTTTGTATGGCTACACCTTC	CASRSGTGSLYGYTF
TRBV5-1	-	-	13	TRBJ2-3	TGCGCCAGCAGCGGAACGGGGACAGATACGCAGTATTTT	CASSGTGTDTQYF
TRBV7-4	-	TRBD1	16	TRBJ1-2	TGTGCCAGCAGCAGGGGACAGCCAAAAGCTAACTATGGCTACACCTTC	CASSRGQPKANYGYTF
TRBV18	-	TRBD1	14	TRBJ1-1	TGTGCCAGCTCACCGGGACAGGGAAGGACTGAAGCTTTCTTT	CASSPGQGRTEAFF
TRBV7-6	-	-	13	TRBJ2-1	TGTGCCAGCAGCTCCGCGGGTGGGAATGAGCAGTTCTTC	CASSSAGGNEQFF
TRBV9	-	-	14	TRBJ1-2	TGTGCCAGCAGCAGAACCGGGAAGAGTGATGGCTACACCTTC	CASSRTGKSDGYTF
TRBV14	few	TRBD2	15	TRBJ2-7	TGTGCCAGCAGCCGAGGGCTAGCGGGAATGGGGGAGCAGTACTTC	CASSRGLAGMGEQYF
TRBV2	-	-	13	TRBJ2-3	TGTGCCAGCTCAAGGGACAACACAGATACGCAGTATTTT	CASSRDNTDTQYF
TRBV5-5	-	TRBD2	15	TRBJ2-7	TGTGCCAGCAGCCTGGCGACTAGCGGATCCGTTGGGCAGTACTTC	CASSLATSGSVGQYF
TRBV5-1	-	TRBD1	14	TRBJ2-7	TGCGCCAGCAGGCAACCGGGACAGGCCTACGAGCAGTACTTC	CASRQPGQAYEQYF
TRBV13	-	-	14	TRBJ2-7	TGTGCCAGCAGCTTCGACAGACTCACCTACGAGCAGTACTTC	CASSFDRLTYEQYF
TRBV7-2	once	TRBD1	14	TRBJ1-5	TGTGCCAGCAGCTTAGAGACAGGGGGCCAGCCCCAGCATTTT	CASSLETGGQPQHF
TRBV7-2	few	TRBD2	15	TRBJ2-1	TGTGCCAGCAGCTTAGGAAGCGGGGGCCTCTATGAGCAGTTCTTC	CASSLGSGGLYEQFF